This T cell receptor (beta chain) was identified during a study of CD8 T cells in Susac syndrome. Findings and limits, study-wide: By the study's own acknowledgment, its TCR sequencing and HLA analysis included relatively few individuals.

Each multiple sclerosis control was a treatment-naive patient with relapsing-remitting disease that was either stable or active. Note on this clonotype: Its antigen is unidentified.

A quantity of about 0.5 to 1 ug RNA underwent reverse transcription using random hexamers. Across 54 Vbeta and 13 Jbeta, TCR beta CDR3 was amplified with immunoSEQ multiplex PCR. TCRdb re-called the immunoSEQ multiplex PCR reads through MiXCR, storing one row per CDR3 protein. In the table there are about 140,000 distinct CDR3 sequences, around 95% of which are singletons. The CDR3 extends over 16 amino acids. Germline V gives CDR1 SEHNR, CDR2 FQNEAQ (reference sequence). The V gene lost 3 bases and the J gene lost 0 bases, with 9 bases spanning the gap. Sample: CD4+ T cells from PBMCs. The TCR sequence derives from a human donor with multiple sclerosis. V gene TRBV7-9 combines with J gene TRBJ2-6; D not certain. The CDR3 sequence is CASSLSRASGANVLTF. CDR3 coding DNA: TGTGCCAGCAGCTTGTCCAGAGCCTCTGGGGCCAACGTCCTGACTTTC.